This is a list of T cell receptor beta chains from one sample in a study of cytomegalovirus exposure and HLA in healthy donors. The table came from immunoSEQ multiplex PCR; TCRdb's copy has only in-frame clones and leaves some out. The sample includes 130,000 or so clones, approximately 79% seen only once; the top ten take roughly 0.99%. Sequenced input: PBMCs. The receptors were gathered from a male donor in good health and CMV-seronegative. The CDR3 runs from the conserved cysteine through the conserved F or W. D genes are given only for firm matches. Some rows mark clone size as missing; the rest say once, few, many or name a class of expanded clone.

>-|TRBV7-8|once
CASGTAHDSGQYF
>-|TRBV12-5|-
CASAEGQRWSNEQFF
>TRBD1|TRBV7-9|-
CASSPLQGSSGTQYF
>TRBD1|TRBV5-1|few
CASSLTGGYNEQFF
>TRBD2|TRBV7-7|-
CASSLALSGPENEQFF
>-|TRBV5-6|-
CASSFQGNSPLHF
>-|TRBV18|-
CASSPRGLIQYF
>TRBD2|TRBV7-2|-
CASSKGTSRVGEQFF
>TRBD1|TRBV4-3|-
CASSQGFEGAGNYGYTF
>-|TRBV5-4|-
CASSFGHYNEQFF
>-|TRBV9|once
CASSVGAGTSYNEQFF
>-|TRBV7-9|-
CASSLVENTEAFF
>-|TRBV2|-
CASRQDAAVEGYTF
>-|TRBV10-3|-
CAISGSGKSSYNEQFF
>TRBD1|TRBV2|-
CASRLRGQADTQYF
>TRBD1|TRBV5-1|-
CASNFGTASSGNTIYF
>TRBD1|TRBV6-1|few
CASRPRTGVSYEQYF
>-|TRBV7-9|-
CASSSPVAYLNTEAFF
>TRBD2|TRBV29-1|few
CSVELAGGGYEQYF
>TRBD2|TRBV11-2|-
CASSFEGRGVYNEQFF
>TRBD1|TRBV9|-
CASSVGQGLNTIYF
>-|TRBV4-3|-
CASSQPGNYGYTF
>TRBD2|TRBV7-9|-
CASSPGLAGGNEQFF
>TRBD1|TRBV6-1|-
CASSARQGESEQYF
>-|TRBV25-1|-
CASSERRQITGELFF
>TRBD1|TRBV4-3|-
CASSQGTGRGNTIYF
>TRBD1|TRBV4-1|-
CASRPRDRDNQPQHF
>-|TRBV30|-
CACDGSSNYGYTF
>-|TRBV27|-
CASSLRQSTDTQYF